The 22 T cell receptor beta chains given below trace back to one sample, sequenced in a study of blood T cell repertoires in COVID-19. Method: immunoSEQ multiplex PCR; TCRdb's copy keeps in-frame clones and lacks some. The sample records some 33,000 clones, around 85% being singletons. What was sequenced was peripheral blood. Receptors were obtained from a man in his sixties with active COVID-19.

V usage is TRBV7-2 and J usage is TRBJ2-7, with D perhaps TRBD2 (5 bases). Trimming shortened V by 2 bases and J by 2 bases, and 7 bases separated the two germline ends. Per the germline V gene, CDR1 is SGHTA and CDR2 is FQGNSA. This CDR3 has 13 residues. This CDR3 reads CASSLKLAYEQYF. For the CDR3, the DNA is TGTGCCAGCAGCTTAAAACTAGCCTACGAGCAGTACTTC. The whole variable domain, remainder taken from reference TRBV7-2 and TRBJ2-7, is GAGVSQSPSNKVTEKGKDVELRCDPISGHTALYWYRQSLGQGLEFLIYFQGNSAPDKSGLPSDRFSAERTGGSVSTLTIQRTQQEDSAVYLCASSLKLAYEQYFGPGTRLTVT.

The chain couples TRBV5-1 to TRBJ2-1; TRBD1 aligns across 7 bases. The germline gives CDR1 SGHRS, CDR2 YFSETQ. The junction had 12 bases not matched to a gene; V was cut back by 4 bases and J by 5 bases. The CDR3 extends over 16 amino acids. The CDR3 loop reads CASSVPTGTINNEQFF. The CDR3 DNA sequence: TGCGCCAGCAGCGTACCGACAGGGACAATCAACAATGAGCAGTTCTTC. Full variable domain (rest looked up from reference TRBV5-1 and TRBJ2-1): KAGVTQTPRYLIKTRGQQVTLSCSPISGHRSVSWYQQTPGQGLQFLFEYFSETQRNKGNFPGRFSGRQFSNSRSEMNVSTLELGDSALYLCASSVPTGTINNEQFFGPGTRLTVL.

CDR3 protein: CASSSHSGGPVQYF. The CDR3 region has the DNA TGTGCCAGCAGCTCACATTCAGGTGGTCCGGTTCAGTACTTC. The J gene is TRBJ2-4, the V gene TRBV7-3; D is unclear. The CDR3 sequence is 14 residues long. V was cut by 4 bases and J by 11 bases, with 18 bases left in between. Germline lookup yields CDR1 SGHTA and CDR2 FQGTGA. Together with reference TRBV7-3 and TRBJ2-4, the CDR3 gives the full variable domain: GAGVSQTPSNKVTEKGKYVELRCDPISGHTALYWYRQSLGQGPEFLIYFQGTGAADDSGLPNDRFFAVRPEGSVSTLKIQRTERGDSAVYLCASSSHSGGPVQYFGAGTRLSVL.

The chain is built from TRBV11-3 and TRBJ2-5, with D hard to call. Per the germline V gene, CDR1 is SGHNT and CDR2 is YENEEA. V was cut by 3 bases and J by 0 bases, with 11 bases left in between. The CDR3 spans 15 residues. The CDR3 coding sequence is TGTGCCAGCAGCTTGGGCAGTATGTACCAAGAGACCCAGTACTTC. Amino acid sequence: CASSLGSMYQETQYF.

The chain carries TRBV3-1 (or the pseudogene TRBV3-2) and TRBJ2-6, with 7 bases fitting TRBD1. The J segment lost 0 bases and the V segment lost 4 bases, leaving 9 bases of the junction unmatched. This CDR3 is 18 amino acids long. Germline V gene sequence: CDR1 LGHDT, CDR2 YNNKEL (reference sequence). The CDR3 loop reads CASSPQGQIRSGANVLTF. The CDR3 DNA sequence: TGTGCCAGCAGCCCACAGGGACAGATACGCTCTGGGGCCAACGTCCTGACTTTC.

V gene TRBV14 combines with J gene TRBJ2-7; TRBD2 matches 8 bases. V trimming: 2 bases; J trimming: 5 bases; junction bases outside the gene matches: 8. This CDR3 is 15 amino acids long. Germline CDR1 and CDR2: SGHDN and FVKESK. DNA for the CDR3: TGTGCCAGCAGCCAACCTCTAGCGGGCAGGAACGAGCAGTACTTC. This codes for CASSQPLAGRNEQYF.

The CDR3 DNA reads as TGTGCCAGCAGTGAATACTCCTCTGGGGCCAACGTCCTGACTTTC. This sequence encodes CASSEYSSGANVLTF. This chain connects TRBV6-1 to TRBJ2-6; D is uncertain. This CDR3 has 15 residues. V was pared by 2 bases and J by 0 bases, with 5 bases between. Germline V gene data show CDR1 as MNHNS and CDR2 as SASEGT.

This clone occurred once. V usage is TRBV5-1 and J usage is TRBJ1-1; perhaps TRBD1 as D (6 bases). Deletions cut 4 bases from V and 0 bases from J, with 10 bases between. The CDR3 contains 14 residues. In germline, CDR1 is SGHRS, CDR2 YFSETQ. CDR3 nucleotide sequence: TGCGCCAGCAGCCAACAGGGTTTGAACACTGAAGCTTTCTTT. Protein: CASSQQGLNTEAFF.

By sample share, this clone is medium-sized. The chain uses TRBV6-6 and TRBJ1-1; D remains unclear. This CDR3 has 14 amino acids. Germline assignment: CDR1 MNHNY and CDR2 SVGAGI (reference sequence). The V gene lost 1 base and the J gene lost 5 bases, with 11 bases spanning the gap. Written as DNA, the CDR3 is TGTGCCAGCAGTTACTTCGGGAAAGATACTGAAGCTTTCTTT. Translating it yields CASSYFGKDTEAFF.

The V gene is TRBV6-5, the J gene TRBJ2-3; 9 positions match TRBD1. V dropped 7 bases and J dropped 7; count of bases not matched to a gene: 12. In germline, CDR1 is MNHEY, CDR2 SVGAGI. This CDR3 contains 15 residues. CDR3 bases: TGTGCCAGCACTCTCGGACAGGGGTTAGTGTATACGCAGTATTTT. Its protein is CASTLGQGLVYTQYF.

The chain couples TRBV9 to TRBJ2-1, with 12 nucleotides matching TRBD1. Germline V CDR1 and CDR2: SGDLS, YYNGEE. Trimming removed 0 bases from V and 5 bases from J; junction bases left unmatched: 3. The CDR3 has 16 residues. The CDR3 is CASSVAGQGADNEQFF. The CDR3 nucleotides read TGTGCCAGCAGCGTAGCGGGACAGGGGGCGGACAATGAGCAGTTCTTC.

The chain joins TRBV6-4 to TRBJ1-2; no definite D call. V lost 6 bases and J 6 bases, leaving 20 bases between the germline ends. The germline V gene has CDR1 MRHNA and CDR2 SNTAGT. The CDR3 is made up of 15 amino acids. CDR3 bases: TGTGCCAGCAGACGCGGCCCGGCTGAAGGTGATGGCTACACCTTC. Translation: CASRRGPAEGDGYTF.

The V call is TRBV15, the J call TRBJ2-1; 8 bases match TRBD1. From germline, CDR1 is LNHNV and CDR2 YYDKDF (reference sequence). The CDR3 length is 16 residues. Germline trimming cut 3 bases from V and 3 bases from J; bases unmatched to any gene: 7. In DNA form, the CDR3 reads TGTGCCACCAGCAGTGTTACCGGGACAGGCTACAATGAGCAGTTCTTC. Its translation is CATSSVTGTGYNEQFF.

The chain links TRBV25-1 to TRBJ1-2; 7 positions agree with TRBD1. Trimming cost V 3 bases and J 2 bases; bases outside gene matches: 6. The CDR3 length is 15 residues. Germline CDR1 is MGHDK and CDR2 is SYGVNS. The CDR3 DNA reads TGTGCCAGCAGTGACCCCGGGACAGCGAACTATGGCTACACCTTC. Translated: CASSDPGTANYGYTF.

CDR3 nucleotides: TGTGCCAGCAGCCATCCCGGATGGGGACTAGCGGGAGGGAATGAGCAGTTCTTC. Amino acid sequence: CASSHPGWGLAGGNEQFF. V and J are TRBV3-1 (or the pseudogene TRBV3-2) and TRBJ2-1; 16 bases are shared with TRBD2. The CDR3 runs 18 residues. Trimming cost V 3 bases and J 7 bases; bases outside gene matches: 9. In germline, CDR1 is LGHDT, CDR2 YNNKEL (reference sequence).

The CDR3 sequence: CASSPIGTAANQFNEKLFF. The CDR3 DNA is TGTGCCAGCTCACCAATTGGGACAGCGGCCAACCAATTTAATGAAAAACTGTTTTTT. The V and J genes are TRBV18 and TRBJ1-4, with 7 bases identical to TRBD1. The germline V gene has CDR1 KGHSH and CDR2 LQKENI. CDR3 length equals 19 residues. V shed 2 bases, J shed 4 bases, and the junction held 16 bases outside the gene matches.

J is TRBJ2-3 and V is TRBV12-3 or TRBV12-4; D call uncertain. Trimming left V 7 bases short and J 2 bases short, with 10 bases between. The CDR3 sequence is 13 residues long. The CDR3 loop reads CASILEPTDTQYF. CDR3 nucleotides: TGTGCCAGCATTCTGGAGCCCACAGATACGCAGTATTTT.

The rearrangement links TRBV5-5 to TRBJ2-3; 7 nucleotides line up with TRBD1. The length of the CDR3 is 16 residues. Germline V gives CDR1 SGHKS, CDR2 YYEKEE (reference sequence). The J segment lost 0 bases and the V segment lost 4 bases, leaving 8 bases of the junction unmatched. In nucleotides, the CDR3 is TGTGCCAGCAGCGTCCCTACAGGGGCTAGCACAGATACGCAGTATTTT. Amino acids: CASSVPTGASTDTQYF.

In its sample, this clone was seen once. The V gene is TRBV27, the J gene TRBJ1-4; 7 bases fit TRBD1. The germline V gene has CDR1 MNHEY and CDR2 SMNVEV (reference sequence). This CDR3 has 16 residues. V shed 6 bases, J shed 4 bases, and the junction held 11 bases outside the gene matches. In DNA form, the CDR3 reads TGTGCCAGCAGCAGACAGGGCCGACCCTTTAATGAAAAACTGTTTTTT. Translated, it gives CASSRQGRPFNEKLFF.

J is TRBJ2-5 and V is TRBV6-6, with D possibly being TRBD2 (5 bases). V was pared by 6 bases and J by 3 bases, with 5 bases between. CDR3 length: 11 residues. Germline V CDR1 and CDR2: MNHNY, SVGAGI (reference sequence). The CDR3 reads CASREEETQYF. The CDR3 coding sequence is TGTGCCAGCAGGGAGGAAGAGACCCAGTACTTC.

The chain couples TRBV28 to TRBJ1-4; possibly TRBD1 for D (6 bases). V lost 5 bases to trimming and J lost 5 bases, with 15 bases between them. Germline V gene sequence: CDR1 MDHEN, CDR2 SYDVKM. The CDR3 spans 15 residues. This CDR3 is CASSPAGAGNEKLFF. Written as DNA, the CDR3 is TGTGCCAGCAGTCCAGCAGGGGCCGGGAATGAAAAACTGTTTTTT.

The J gene is TRBJ2-1, the V gene TRBV24-1, with no clear D. There are 12 residues in the CDR3. V was trimmed by 5 bases and J by 7 bases, leaving 8 bases between them. In germline, CDR1 is KGHDR, CDR2 SFDVKD. CDR3 sequence: CATSGLPNEQFF. The CDR3 region has the DNA TGTGCCACCAGTGGACTCCCGAATGAGCAGTTCTTC.